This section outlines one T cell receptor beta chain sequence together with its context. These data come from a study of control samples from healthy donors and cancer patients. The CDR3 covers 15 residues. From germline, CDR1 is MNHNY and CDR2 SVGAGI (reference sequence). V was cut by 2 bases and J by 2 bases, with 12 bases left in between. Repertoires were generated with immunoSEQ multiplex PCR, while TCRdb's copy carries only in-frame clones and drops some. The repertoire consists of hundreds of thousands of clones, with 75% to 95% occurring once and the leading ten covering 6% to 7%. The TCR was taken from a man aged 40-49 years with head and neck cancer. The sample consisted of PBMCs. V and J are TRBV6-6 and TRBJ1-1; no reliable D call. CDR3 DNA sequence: TGTGCCAGCAGTTACCCTGGTTCCTTAAACACTGAAGCTTTCTTT. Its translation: CASSYPGSLNTEAFF.